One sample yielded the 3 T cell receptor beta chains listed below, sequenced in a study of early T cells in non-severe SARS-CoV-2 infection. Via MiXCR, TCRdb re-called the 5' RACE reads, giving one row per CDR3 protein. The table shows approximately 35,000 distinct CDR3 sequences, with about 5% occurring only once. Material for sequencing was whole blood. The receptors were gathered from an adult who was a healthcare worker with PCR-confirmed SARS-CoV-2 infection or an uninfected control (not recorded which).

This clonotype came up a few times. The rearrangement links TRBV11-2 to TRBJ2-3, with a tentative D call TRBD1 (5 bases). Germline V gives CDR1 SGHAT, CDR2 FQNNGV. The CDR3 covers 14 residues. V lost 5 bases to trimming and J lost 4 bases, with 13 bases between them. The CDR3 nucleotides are TGTGCCAGCAGCGGAAGCAGGGCGGCAGATACGCAGTATTTT. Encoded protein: CASSGSRAADTQYF.

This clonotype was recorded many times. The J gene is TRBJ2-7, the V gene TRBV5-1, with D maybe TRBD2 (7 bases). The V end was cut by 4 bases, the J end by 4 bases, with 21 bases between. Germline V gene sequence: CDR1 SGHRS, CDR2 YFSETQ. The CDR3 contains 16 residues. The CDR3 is CASSRGGGTTSYEQYF. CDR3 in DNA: TGCGCCAGCAGCAGGGGCGGGGGCACCACCTCGTACGAGCAGTACTTC.

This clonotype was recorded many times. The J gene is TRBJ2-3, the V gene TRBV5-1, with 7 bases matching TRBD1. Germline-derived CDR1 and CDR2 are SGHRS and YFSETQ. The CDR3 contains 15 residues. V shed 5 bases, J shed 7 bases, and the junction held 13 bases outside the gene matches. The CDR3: CASRDGTAVIYTQYF. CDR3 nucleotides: TGCGCCAGCAGAGATGGGACAGCGGTGATTTATACGCAGTATTTT.